This TCR beta chain came from a study of CD8 T cells in Susac syndrome. Study results and limitations: As acknowledged by the study, its TCR sequencing and HLA analysis included a relatively small number of individuals.

Concerning this clonotype: What it binds is not known.

cDNA came from roughly 0.53 to 1 ug RNA primed by random hexamers. From the immunoSEQ multiplex PCR reads, TCRdb called clonotypes with MiXCR, one entry per CDR3 protein. This table holds 130,000 to 150,000 distinct CDR3 sequences, 85% to 95% found once. TCR beta sequencing covered blood CD8+ and CD4+ T cells. TEMRA cells were FACS-enriched and CD8+ and CD4+ T cells negatively isolated. Per the germline V gene, CDR1 is LGHNA and CDR2 is YSLEER. The CDR3 runs 16 residues. Trimming shortened V by 4 bases and J by 0 bases, and 13 bases separated the two germline ends. The chain carries TRBV4-3 and TRBJ1-5; perhaps TRBD1 as D (5 bases). Material: CD8+ T cells from PBMCs. The receptor's source is a human donor in good health. CDR3 in DNA: TGCGCCAGCAGCCCACGGACATTCGGTAGCAATCAGCCCCAGCATTTT. As protein: CASSPRTFGSNQPQHF.